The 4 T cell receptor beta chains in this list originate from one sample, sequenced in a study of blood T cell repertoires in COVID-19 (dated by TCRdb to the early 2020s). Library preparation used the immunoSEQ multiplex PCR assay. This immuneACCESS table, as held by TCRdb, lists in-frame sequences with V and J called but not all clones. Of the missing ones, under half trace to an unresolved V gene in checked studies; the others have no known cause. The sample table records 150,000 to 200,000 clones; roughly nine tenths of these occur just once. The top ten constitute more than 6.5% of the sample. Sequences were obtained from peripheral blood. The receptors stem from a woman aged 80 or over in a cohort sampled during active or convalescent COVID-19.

This CDR3 is CASSQDTRGPQPQHF. The DNA for the CDR3 is TGTGCCAGCAGCCAAGATACAAGGGGGCCTCAGCCCCAGCATTTT. The rearrangement links TRBV3-1 (or the pseudogene TRBV3-2) to TRBJ1-5, with 7 nucleotides matching TRBD1. The germline CDR1 and CDR2 sequences are LGHDT and YNNKEL (reference sequence). The CDR3 spans 15 residues. V shed 0 bases and J 6 bases; nucleotides not matched to a gene: 5.

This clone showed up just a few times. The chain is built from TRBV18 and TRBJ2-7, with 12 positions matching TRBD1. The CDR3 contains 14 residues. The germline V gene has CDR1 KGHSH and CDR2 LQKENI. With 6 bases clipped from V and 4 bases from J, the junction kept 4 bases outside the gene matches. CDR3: CASSTGQGAYEQYV. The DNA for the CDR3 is TGTGCCAGCTCCACGGGACAGGGGGCATACGAGCAGTACGTC.

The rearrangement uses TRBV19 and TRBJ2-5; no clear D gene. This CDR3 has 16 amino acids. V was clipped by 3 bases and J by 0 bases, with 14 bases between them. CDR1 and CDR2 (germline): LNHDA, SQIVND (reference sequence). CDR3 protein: CASSMWSGPNQETQYF. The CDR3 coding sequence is TGTGCCAGTAGTATGTGGTCAGGTCCAAACCAAGAGACCCAGTACTTC.

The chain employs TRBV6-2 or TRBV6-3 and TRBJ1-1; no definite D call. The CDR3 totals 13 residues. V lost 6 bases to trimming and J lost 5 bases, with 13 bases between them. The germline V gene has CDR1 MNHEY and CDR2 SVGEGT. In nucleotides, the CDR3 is TGTGCCAGCAGCACGCCCGGTCCGACTGAAGCTTTCTTT. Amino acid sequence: CASSTPGPTEAFF.